This T cell receptor beta chain originates from a study of T cells in Graves' hyperthyroidism and ophthalmopathy. The CDR3 sequence is 11 residues long. Trimming stripped 2 bases from V and 7 bases from J, with 8 bases between. Germline assignment: CDR1 SQVTM and CDR2 ANQGSEA. Amplified regions were TCR beta CDR3 sequences from RNA transcripts. Primed by the HTBI set, a first-round RT-PCR was run on the TCR CDR3. Using its own MiXCR run on the multiplex PCR reads, TCRdb lists one record per CDR3 protein. The table includes 490,000 or so distinct CDR3 sequences, 20% to 25% detected once. Whole-study findings and limits: Clonotypes that were expanded in thyroid above 0.001 mostly appeared in blood too.

Regarding this clonotype: Antigen unknown.

Diagnoses used clinical symptoms, serum thyroxine and TRAb, thyroid ultrasound and orbital computed tomography. The V call is TRBV29-1, the J call TRBJ1-2; a weak D match, TRBD1 (5 bases). The origin of this receptor is a woman aged 70-85 years with Graves' ophthalmopathy. Sequencing was done on a sample of blood. The CDR3 DNA reads TGCAGCGTTGAACAGGGAGGTGGCTACACCTTC. Translated: CSVEQGGGYTF.